The 6 T cell receptor beta chains given below trace back to one sample, sequenced in a study of blood T cell repertoires in COVID-19. Data came from immunoSEQ multiplex PCR; TCRdb stores just in-frame clones and leaves some out. The table has about 210,000 clones, 80% to 90% seen once. The sequenced sample consisted of PBMCs or T cells enriched from blood (not recorded which). These receptors originate from a man aged 25-45 years in a cohort exposed to, infected with or recovered from COVID-19 (not recorded which).

This rearrangement joins TRBV6-5 to TRBJ2-1, with 10 nucleotides matching TRBD2. Trimming took 7 bases from V and 8 from J; bases not matched to a gene: 11. CDR3 length equals 15 residues. CDR1 and CDR2 (germline): MNHEY, SVGAGI. The CDR3 sequence: CASINLAGVVDEQFF. Here the CDR3 DNA reads TGTGCCAGCATCAATCTAGCGGGAGTTGTGGATGAGCAGTTCTTC.

The V and J genes are TRBV11-2 and TRBJ2-1, with D perhaps TRBD2 (5 bases). With 0 bases removed from V and 7 bases from J, the gap between germline ends came to 13 bases. Germline V gene lookup returns CDR1 SGHAT and CDR2 FQNNGV. The CDR3 is 15 amino acids. DNA for the CDR3: TGTGCCAGCAGCTTAGATCTCGGTAGCGTGAATGAGCAGTTCTTC. Its translation: CASSLDLGSVNEQFF.

The chain recombines TRBV19 with TRBJ1-2; D unresolved. Trimming left V 1 base short and J 2 bases short, with 14 bases between. The CDR3 extends over 16 amino acids. The germline gives CDR1 LNHDA, CDR2 SQIVND (reference sequence). The CDR3 nucleotides are TGTGCCAGTAGTATAGGGGTGACACGCTTCAACTATGGCTACACCTTC. Protein: CASSIGVTRFNYGYTF.

This chain joins TRBV27 and TRBJ1-5; D gene uncertain. The CDR3 runs to 14 residues. With 2 bases removed from V and 1 base from J, the gap between germline ends came to 6 bases. The germline V gene encodes CDR1 MNHEY and CDR2 SMNVEV (reference sequence). CDR3 protein: CASSLLPSNQPQHF. The CDR3 nucleotides are TGTGCCAGCAGTTTACTACCAAGCAATCAGCCCCAGCATTTT.

For this clone: Sequence at one end of the junction differs from germline and may be a read error. The CDR3 DNA sequence: TGTGCCAGCAGCTCAGGGGGACAAGGGACCCAGTACTTC. Protein: CASSSGGQGTQYF. The V gene is TRBV7-2, the J gene TRBJ2-5; 7 positions agree with TRBD1. Germline V gene lookup returns CDR1 SGHTA and CDR2 FQGNSA. The CDR3 length is 13 residues.

Only a few counts were recorded for this clone. The chain couples TRBV13 to TRBJ2-7; 10 bases are a match to TRBD2. The length of the CDR3 is 15 residues. Losses at the gene ends were 5 bases for V and 4 bases for J; bases not matched to a gene: 8. Looked up from germline, CDR1 is PRHDT and CDR2 is FYEKMQ (reference sequence). The CDR3 protein is CASSPEAGGSYEQYF. The CDR3 DNA sequence: TGTGCCAGCAGCCCTGAAGCGGGAGGGTCTTACGAGCAGTACTTC.